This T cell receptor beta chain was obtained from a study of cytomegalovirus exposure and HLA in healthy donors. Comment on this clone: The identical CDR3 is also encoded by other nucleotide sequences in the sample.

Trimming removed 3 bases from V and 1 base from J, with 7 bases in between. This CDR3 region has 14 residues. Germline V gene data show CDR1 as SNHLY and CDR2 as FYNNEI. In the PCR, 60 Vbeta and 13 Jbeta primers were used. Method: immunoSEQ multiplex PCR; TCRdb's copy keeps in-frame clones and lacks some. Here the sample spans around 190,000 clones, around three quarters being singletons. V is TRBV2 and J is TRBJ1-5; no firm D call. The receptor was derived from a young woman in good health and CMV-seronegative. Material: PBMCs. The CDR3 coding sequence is TGTGCCAGCAGTGAGGGAGGGAGCAATCAGCCCCAGCATTTT. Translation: CASSEGGSNQPQHF.